The 25 T cell receptor beta chains presented below share a single source sample, sequenced in a study of T cell changes during pregnancy in multiple sclerosis. Profiled with immunoSEQ multiplex PCR; TCRdb holds only in-frame clones, not every one. The sample contains around 66,000 clones, roughly nine tenths of which appear only once. Source: peripheral blood, taken after pregnancy. The receptors stem from a female donor in good health, enrolled as a control in a pregnancy study.

The rearrangement uses TRBV2 and TRBJ1-5; tentative D call: TRBD1 (5 bases). The CDR3 is 13 residues long. Per germline, CDR1 SNHLY and CDR2 FYNNEI. V was cut by 10 bases and J by 5 bases, with 15 bases left in between. As DNA, the CDR3 is TGTGCCACTACGACAGAGAATTATCAGCCCCAGCATTTT. Translated, it gives CATTTENYQPQHF. Together with reference TRBV2 and TRBJ1-5, the CDR3 gives the full variable domain: EPEVTQTPSHQVTQMGQEVILRCVPISNHLYFYWYRQILGQKVEFLVSFYNNEISEKSEIFDDQFSVERPDGSNFTLKIRSTKLEDSAMYFCATTTENYQPQHFGDGTRLSIL.

The V gene is TRBV19, the J gene TRBJ1-3, with TRBD1 identical over 7 bases. From germline, CDR1 is LNHDA and CDR2 SQIVND (reference sequence). The CDR3 is 13 residues long. V lost 11 bases to trimming and J lost 4 bases; unmatched junction nucleotides: 8. CDR3 bases: TGTGCCGTAGGGGACAGCACAGGAAACACCATATATTTT. Its translation is CAVGDSTGNTIYF. The variable domain in full, with the rest retrieved from reference TRBV19 and TRBJ1-3, is DGGITQSPKYLFRKEGQNVTLSCEQNLNHDAMYWYRQDPGQGLRLIYYSQIVNDFQKGDIAEGYSVSREKKESFPLTVTSAQKNPTAFYLCAVGDSTGNTIYFGEGSWLTVV.

This chain joins TRBV11-2 and TRBJ2-3; 12 bases line up with TRBD2. Germline CDR1 SGHAT, CDR2 FQNNGV. This CDR3 spans 18 amino acids. V was pared by 1 base and J by 3 bases, with 8 bases of the junction left unmatched. The CDR3 DNA sequence: TGTGCCAGCAGCTTAGGCCCTTCTAGCGGGGGGGCAACAGATACGCAGTATTTT. Amino acid sequence: CASSLGPSSGGATDTQYF.

The chain recombines TRBV5-6 with TRBJ2-7; unclear D gene. The V end lost 4 bases, the J end lost 2 bases, and 10 bases lay between the germline ends. Germline lookup yields CDR1 SGHDT and CDR2 YYEEEE. This CDR3 comprises 13 residues. DNA for the CDR3: TGTGCCAGCAGCCCCCCCAGCGCCTACGAGCAGTACTTC. Protein sequence: CASSPPSAYEQYF.

This chain uses TRBV19 with TRBJ1-2; maybe TRBD1 (6 bases). CDR1 is LNHDA and CDR2 is SQIVND in the germline V gene (reference sequence). V was pared by 8 bases and J by 6 bases, with 16 bases between. This CDR3 is 13 amino acids long. The CDR3 protein is CASADRIGHGYTF. CDR3 nucleotide sequence: TGTGCCAGTGCCGACAGGATCGGGCATGGCTACACCTTC.

This chain links TRBV18 with TRBJ2-6; TRBD1 matches at 8 bases. CDR3 length: 16 residues. Unmatched junction bases numbered 1, after V lost 3 bases and J lost 0 bases. The V gene's germline CDR1 is KGHSH and CDR2 LQKENI. The chain's CDR3 is CASSPGQGSGANVLTF. The CDR3 coding sequence is TGTGCCAGCTCACCCGGACAGGGCTCTGGGGCCAACGTCCTGACTTTC.

The rearrangement links TRBV19 to TRBJ2-3; 11 bases line up with TRBD2. Germline V CDR1 and CDR2: LNHDA, SQIVND (reference sequence). This CDR3 comprises 17 residues. Trimming cost V 3 bases and J 7 bases; bases outside gene matches: 12. The CDR3 nucleotides are TGTGCCAGTAGTATGTCGGGGGCTAGCGGGGGGCGATATACGCAGTATTTT. Translating it yields CASSMSGASGGRYTQYF. The entire variable domain, with the rest obtained from reference TRBV19 and TRBJ2-3, is as follows: DGGITQSPKYLFRKEGQNVTLSCEQNLNHDAMYWYRQDPGQGLRLIYYSQIVNDFQKGDIAEGYSVSREKKESFPLTVTSAQKNPTAFYLCASSMSGASGGRYTQYFGPGTRLTVL.

Only a few counts were recorded for this clone. The rearrangement joins TRBV6-5 to TRBJ1-4, with no clear D. Trimming stripped 5 bases from V and 7 bases from J, with 14 bases between. This CDR3 spans 14 amino acids. Germline V lookup: CDR1 MNHEY, CDR2 SVGAGI. CDR3 DNA: TGTGCCAGCAGTGCCAGTTCTCCCCGTGAAAAACTGTTTTTT. Amino acid sequence: CASSASSPREKLFF.

In its sample, this clone was seen a few times. The chain links TRBV5-1 to TRBJ1-1; tentatively, D is TRBD1 (6 bases). From germline, CDR1 is SGHRS and CDR2 YFSETQ. The length of the CDR3 is 15 residues. Trimming removed 4 bases from V and 0 bases from J, with 13 bases in between. CDR3 region: CASSGRDKMNTEAFF. The CDR3 nucleotides are TGCGCCAGCAGCGGTCGGGACAAGATGAACACTGAAGCTTTCTTT.

V usage is TRBV6-1 and J usage is TRBJ2-2, with TRBD1 matching 10 bases. The CDR3 length is 17 residues. The V segment lost 1 base and the J segment 5 bases; nucleotides outside the gene matches: 7. Per the germline V gene, CDR1 is MNHNS and CDR2 is SASEGT. The CDR3, as DNA: TGTGCCAGCAGTGAAGTCCCGGGACAGGGGTTTACCGGGGAGCTGTTTTTT. As protein: CASSEVPGQGFTGELFF.

This chain uses TRBV4-2 with TRBJ2-2, with 12 bases aligning to TRBD2. V lost 4 bases to trimming and J lost 2 bases; unmatched junction nucleotides: 8. Germline-derived CDR1 and CDR2 are LGHNA and YNFKEQ. This CDR3 is 18 amino acids long. Here the CDR3 DNA reads TGTGCCAGCAGCCGACCGACTAGCGGGGGATCTAACACCGGGGAGCTGTTTTTT. Its protein product is CASSRPTSGGSNTGELFF.

V gene TRBV7-9 combines with J gene TRBJ2-1; 12 nucleotides line up with TRBD2. Germline V gene sequence: CDR1 SEHNR, CDR2 FQNEAQ (reference sequence). This CDR3 is built from 15 residues. V shed 5 bases and J 6 bases; nucleotides not matched to a gene: 5. This CDR3 is CASSSILAGGNEQFF. CDR3 sequence (DNA): TGTGCCAGCAGCAGTATACTAGCGGGAGGCAATGAGCAGTTCTTC.

The chain has TRBV5-1 and TRBJ2-3; 7 bases are shared with TRBD2. J lost 5 bases, V lost 7 bases, and 10 bases had no gene match. Germline assignment: CDR1 SGHRS and CDR2 YFSETQ. This CDR3 spans 14 amino acids. In DNA form, the CDR3 reads TGCGCCAGCGTCTCGGGCGGGGGAATAGATACGCAGTATTTT. Protein: CASVSGGGIDTQYF. Complete variable domain (other parts from reference TRBV5-1 and TRBJ2-3): KAGVTQTPRYLIKTRGQQVTLSCSPISGHRSVSWYQQTPGQGLQFLFEYFSETQRNKGNFPGRFSGRQFSNSRSEMNVSTLELGDSALYLCASVSGGGIDTQYFGPGTRLTVL.

The chain employs TRBV30 and TRBJ1-2; no definite D call. The CDR3 consists of 12 residues. CDR1 and CDR2 from the germline V gene are GTSNPN and SVGIG (reference sequence). Between the trimmed V and J ends, which lost 0 bases and 9 bases, there was a span of 11 bases. The CDR3 DNA reads TGTGCCTGGAGTGTACAGCGGACTAGCTACACCTTC. It translates to CAWSVQRTSYTF.

The V and J genes are TRBV5-4 and TRBJ1-2, with a weak D call TRBD1 (6 bases). The V gene's germline CDR1 is SGHNT and CDR2 YYREEE (reference sequence). V was shortened by 5 bases and J by 4 bases, with 12 bases between the two germline ends. This CDR3 is built from 13 residues. The CDR3 is CASSGRGGYGYTF. As DNA, the CDR3 is TGTGCCAGCAGTGGCAGGGGTGGCTATGGCTACACCTTC.

V gene TRBV7-8 combines with J gene TRBJ1-5; 10 positions match TRBD1. CDR1 is SGHVS, CDR2 FQNEAQ, per germline. After removal of 3 bases from V and 2 bases from J, the junction contained 7 bases not matched to a gene. CDR3 length: 17 residues. CDR3: CASSFDRDRGRNQPQHF. Written as DNA, the CDR3 is TGTGCCAGCAGCTTTGATCGGGACAGGGGTCGCAATCAGCCCCAGCATTTT.

The V gene is TRBV11-3, the J gene TRBJ2-3, with 9 bases aligning to TRBD2. Germline CDR1 and CDR2: SGHNT and YENEEA. V was pared by 4 bases and J by 2 bases, with 4 bases of the junction left unmatched. The CDR3 sequence is 15 residues long. The CDR3 is CASSSAGGYTDTQYF. The DNA of the CDR3 is TGTGCCAGCAGCTCCGCGGGGGGGTACACAGATACGCAGTATTTT.

V and J are TRBV4-3 and TRBJ1-1; D unclear. This CDR3 has 14 residues. V shed 1 base and J shed 5 bases, with 11 bases lying between them. Germline values: CDR1 LGHNA, CDR2 YSLEER. CDR3 in DNA: TGCGCCAGCAGCCAAGTCGCAGGTGTAACTGAAGCTTTCTTT. This translates into CASSQVAGVTEAFF.

The J gene is TRBJ2-2, the V gene TRBV11-2; TRBD1 might be the D (5 bases). Trimming removed 5 bases at V and 6 bases at J, with 22 bases between. The germline V gene has CDR1 SGHAT and CDR2 FQNNGV. The CDR3 has 17 residues. This CDR3 reads CASSPIRRQGNAGELFF. For the CDR3, the DNA is TGTGCCAGCAGCCCAATTAGGCGGCAGGGTAATGCCGGGGAGCTGTTTTTT.

This clone was seen only once. The V gene is TRBV25-1, the J gene TRBJ2-3; possibly TRBD2 for D (6 bases). This CDR3 region has 17 residues. Germline CDR1 MGHDK, CDR2 SYGVNS. Trimming removed 10 bases at V and 0 bases at J, with 23 bases between. Written as DNA, the CDR3 is TGTGCCAACTCCCCAACCACTCGGGGGAATAGCACAGATACGCAGTATTTT. This translates into CANSPTTRGNSTDTQYF.

The V call is TRBV27, the J call TRBJ1-1, with D perhaps TRBD1 (5 bases). The V and J ends lost 5 bases and 3 bases respectively, with 34 bases between them. Germline V lookup: CDR1 MNHEY, CDR2 SMNVEV (reference sequence). The CDR3 is made up of 21 amino acids. CDR3 coding DNA: TGTGCCAGCAGTCCGTCCAGAGGCGGGGGAAGTAGTAGGGTAAGGGACACTGAAGCTTTCTTT. This translates into CASSPSRGGGSSRVRDTEAFF.

The chain has TRBV7-9 and TRBJ2-1; perhaps TRBD2 as D (7 bases). The CDR3 is made up of 9 amino acids. Germline V lookup: CDR1 SEHNR, CDR2 FQNEAQ (reference sequence). Between the trimmed V and J ends, which lost 11 bases and 14 bases, there was a span of 13 bases. The CDR3, as DNA: TGTGCCTCACAGGGAGGGGAGTTCTTC. Protein sequence: CASQGGEFF.

The V and J genes are TRBV20-1 and TRBJ2-4; D ambiguous. This CDR3 contains 11 residues. The ends were cut back, 0 bases at V and 6 bases at J, with 3 bases in the middle. The germline V gene has CDR1 DFQATT and CDR2 SNEGSKA (reference sequence). CDR3: CSARDINIQYF. For the CDR3, the DNA is TGCAGTGCTAGAGATATAAACATTCAGTACTTC.

The chain carries TRBV13 and TRBJ2-5, with D unclear. The germline V and J ends were trimmed by 8 bases and 1 base, with 11 bases remaining between them. The CDR3 runs to 13 residues. CDR1 is PRHDT, CDR2 FYEKMQ, per germline (reference sequence). For the CDR3, the DNA is TGTGCCAGCGGTGGCAGACTCCAAGAGACCCAGTACTTC. The encoded protein is CASGGRLQETQYF. The full variable domain, in which reference TRBV13 and TRBJ2-5 provide the parts outside the CDR3, is AAGVIQSPRHLIKEKRETATLKCYPIPRHDTVYWYQQGPGQDPQFLISFYEKMQSDKGSIPDRFSAQQFSDYHSELNMSSLELGDSALYFCASGGRLQETQYFGPGTRLLVL.

The genes are TRBV7-9 and TRBJ1-1; D ambiguous. The V and J ends lost 5 bases and 0 bases respectively, with 19 bases between them. This CDR3 comprises 17 residues. Germline CDR1 and CDR2: SEHNR and FQNEAQ (reference sequence). DNA of the CDR3: TGTGCCAGCAGCCCACCCCGCGTAGGAGCCTTGAACACTGAAGCTTTCTTT. Its protein is CASSPPRVGALNTEAFF.